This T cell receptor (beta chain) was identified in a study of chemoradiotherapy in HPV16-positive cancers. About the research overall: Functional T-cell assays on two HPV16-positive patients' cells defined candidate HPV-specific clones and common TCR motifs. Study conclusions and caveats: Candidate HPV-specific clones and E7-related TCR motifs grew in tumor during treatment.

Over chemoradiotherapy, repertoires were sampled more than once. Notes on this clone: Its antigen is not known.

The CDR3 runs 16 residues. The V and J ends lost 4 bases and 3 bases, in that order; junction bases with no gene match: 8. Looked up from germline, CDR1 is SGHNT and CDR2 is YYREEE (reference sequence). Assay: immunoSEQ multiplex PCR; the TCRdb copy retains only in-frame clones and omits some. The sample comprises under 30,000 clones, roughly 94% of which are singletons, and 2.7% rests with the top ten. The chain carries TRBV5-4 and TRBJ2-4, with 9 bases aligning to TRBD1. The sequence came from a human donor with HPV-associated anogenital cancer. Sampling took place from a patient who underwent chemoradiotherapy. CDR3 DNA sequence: TGTGCCAGCAGCACCGGCGGGACAGGGATCAAAAACATTCAGTACTTC. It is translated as CASSTGGTGIKNIQYF.